A selection of T cell receptor beta chains follows, all from one sample in a study of shared clonotypes between healthy human individuals. The assay was immunoSEQ multiplex PCR, and TCRdb's table has in-frame clones only and misses some. The table includes 2,100,000 or so clones, approximately 94% detected once. The material sequenced was naive CD4+ T cells sorted from blood. The receptors shown here come from a man between 18 and 29 years old in good health. CDR3s include the opening cysteine and the closing phenylalanine or tryptophan. A D gene is named only where the DNA matches it firmly. Rows may omit the clone size; those that give it use once, few, many or a size class.

D gene: TRBD2; V gene: TRBV9; J gene: TRBJ2-2; clone size: -; CDR3 DNA: TGTGCCAGCAGCGTGAGGGAGGGGTCCACCGGGGAGCTGTTTTTT; CDR3 protein: CASSVREGSTGELFF
D gene: -; V gene: TRBV28; J gene: TRBJ2-7; clone size: -; CDR3 DNA: TGTGCCAGCAGTCCCACAGGGCACTCCTACGAGCAGTACTTC; CDR3 protein: CASSPTGHSYEQYF
D gene: -; V gene: TRBV14; J gene: TRBJ1-3; clone size: -; CDR3 DNA: TGTGCCAGCAGCCACCCCGACAGGACGACTGGAAACACCATATATTTT; CDR3 protein: CASSHPDRTTGNTIYF
D gene: TRBD2; V gene: TRBV27; J gene: TRBJ2-7; clone size: once; CDR3 DNA: TGTGCCAGCAGTTTAGCGGGAGGGGGCTCCTACGAGCAGTACTTC; CDR3 protein: CASSLAGGGSYEQYF
D gene: -; V gene: TRBV10-1; J gene: TRBJ1-5; clone size: few; CDR3 DNA: TGCGCCAGCCAGGCAGGCTTCAATCAGCCCCAGCATTTT; CDR3 protein: CASQAGFNQPQHF
D gene: -; V gene: TRBV4-3; J gene: TRBJ2-3; clone size: -; CDR3 DNA: TGCGCCAGCAGCCGCCTCCTAGGGGGATACACAGATACGCAGTATTTT; CDR3 protein: CASSRLLGGYTDTQYF
D gene: TRBD2; V gene: TRBV5-6; J gene: TRBJ2-3; clone size: -; CDR3 DNA: TGTGCCAGCTTCCAGACTAGCGGGCACGATACGCAGTATTTT; CDR3 protein: CASFQTSGHDTQYF
D gene: -; V gene: TRBV9; J gene: TRBJ2-7; clone size: -; CDR3 DNA: TGTGCCAGCAGCGTCGAACTAGTCGAGCCCCCCTACGAGCAGTACTTC; CDR3 protein: CASSVELVEPPYEQYF
D gene: -; V gene: TRBV30; J gene: TRBJ1-1; clone size: -; CDR3 DNA: TGTGCCTGGAGTACACACGACAGAGTGAACACTGAAGCTTTCTTT; CDR3 protein: CAWSTHDRVNTEAFF
D gene: -; V gene: TRBV25-1; J gene: TRBJ2-5; clone size: -; CDR3 DNA: TGTGCCAGCAGTGAATCAGGGCCACAAGAGACCCAGTACTTC; CDR3 protein: CASSESGPQETQYF
D gene: TRBD1; V gene: TRBV10-2; J gene: TRBJ1-2; clone size: -; CDR3 DNA: TGCGCCAGCAGAGGGGGCGGTGGCTATGGCTACACCTTC; CDR3 protein: CASRGGGGYGYTF
D gene: -; V gene: TRBV6-6; J gene: TRBJ1-4; clone size: -; CDR3 DNA: TGTGCCAGCAGTTTGGGGACGGGGGAAAAACTGTTTTTT; CDR3 protein: CASSLGTGEKLFF
D gene: -; V gene: TRBV6-5; J gene: TRBJ2-7; clone size: -; CDR3 DNA: TGTGCCAGCAGTCGACGGGGCAGCCACTACGAGCAGTACTTC; CDR3 protein: CASSRRGSHYEQYF
D gene: -; V gene: TRBV19; J gene: TRBJ2-2; clone size: -; CDR3 DNA: TGTGCCAGCCGGACGGCGGGAATCACCGGGGAGCTGTTTTTT; CDR3 protein: CASRTAGITGELFF
D gene: -; V gene: TRBV10-2; J gene: TRBJ1-1; clone size: -; CDR3 DNA: TGCGCCAGCAGTACAGAAATGAACACTGAAGCTTTCTTT; CDR3 protein: CASSTEMNTEAFF